The next 26 T cell receptor beta chains were all read from a single sample in a study of T cell repertoires in cytomegalovirus infection. Via MiXCR, TCRdb re-called the reads, giving one row per CDR3 protein. The data show some 680,000 distinct CDR3 sequences, approximately 34% seen once. Material for sequencing was PBMCs. The receptors were gathered from a human donor in good health (CMV status not recorded). Some clones in this sample may be carry-over from other donors' samples.

The rearrangement links TRBV6-6 to TRBJ1-5; 7 nucleotides agree with TRBD1. The length of the CDR3 is 15 residues. V shed 9 bases and J 4 bases; nucleotides not matched to a gene: 12. Per the germline V gene, CDR1 is MNHNY and CDR2 is SVGAGI (reference sequence). The CDR3 bases are TGTGCCAGTTCCATAGGGGGCTTGGGAAATCAGCCCCAGCATTTT. The encoded protein is CASSIGGLGNQPQHF.

This clonotype has a handful of counts. V usage is TRBV5-1 and J usage is TRBJ1-1; D perhaps matches TRBD1 (6 bases). This CDR3 has 18 residues. Germline V lookup: CDR1 SGHRS, CDR2 YFSETQ. V lost 1 base to trimming and J lost 0 bases, with 19 bases between them. The CDR3 bases are TGCGCCAGCAGCTTGTCGGGGGGTACAGGGAGGATGAACACTGAAGCTTTCTTT. Translating it yields CASSLSGGTGRMNTEAFF.

This clonotype was detected a few times. The CDR3 coding sequence is TGTGCCAGCAGTCCTACACGTAATGAAAAACTGTTTTTT. Translating gives CASSPTRNEKLFF. V usage is TRBV12-3 or TRBV12-4 and J usage is TRBJ1-4; no clear D gene. The CDR3 runs 13 residues. V gave up 5 bases and J gave up 4 bases, with 8 bases separating them.

There are a few counts of this clonotype. V gene TRBV5-4 combines with J gene TRBJ2-7, with unresolved D. V was cut by 7 bases and J by 6 bases, with 17 bases left in between. Germline CDR1 is SGHNT and CDR2 is YYREEE (reference sequence). The CDR3 has 13 amino acids. CDR3 loop: CASHRPGRGEQYF. The CDR3 coding sequence is TGTGCCAGCCACCGGCCCGGACGTGGCGAGCAGTACTTC.

The J gene is TRBJ2-7, the V gene TRBV20-1; 9 positions agree with TRBD2. Germline CDR1 and CDR2: DFQATT and SNEGSKA (reference sequence). The CDR3 runs 16 residues. The V gene end was trimmed by 0 bases and the J gene end by 2 bases; junction bases not matched to a gene: 8. The chain's CDR3 is CSARERGTSLTYEQYF. CDR3 DNA: TGCAGTGCTAGAGAGAGGGGGACTAGCTTAACCTACGAGCAGTACTTC.

The chain recombines TRBV10-3 with TRBJ1-1; D is unclear. This CDR3 contains 13 residues. Germline V gene data show CDR1 as ENHRY and CDR2 as SYGVKD. V lost 10 bases, J lost 1 base, and 13 bases lay in between. The CDR3 bases are TGTGCCACACGGCGGGTAGGGAACACTGAAGCTTTCTTT. Translating it yields CATRRVGNTEAFF.

The chain employs TRBV10-3 and TRBJ1-3; 9 bases are shared with TRBD1. Germline-derived CDR1 and CDR2 are ENHRY and SYGVKD. The trim removed 7 bases at V and 6 bases at J, leaving 7 bases unmatched. This CDR3 contains 14 residues. The CDR3 loop is CAITATGGENTIYF. CDR3 in DNA: TGTGCCATCACCGCGACAGGGGGAGAAAACACCATATATTTT.

This clonotype is a singleton in its sample. The chain has TRBV5-8 and TRBJ2-1, with 12 bases lining up with TRBD2. CDR3 size: 18 residues. Germline V gene sequence: CDR1 SGHTS, CDR2 YDEGEE. Losses at the gene ends were 3 bases for V and 3 bases for J; bases not matched to a gene: 10. The CDR3 here is CASSSTGLAGSIYNEQFF. As DNA, the CDR3 is TGTGCCAGCAGCTCCACCGGACTAGCGGGGTCTATCTACAATGAGCAGTTCTTC.

The chain combines TRBV28 with TRBJ2-5, with 8 bases fitting TRBD2. The germline V gene has CDR1 MDHEN and CDR2 SYDVKM. V trimming: 5 bases; J trimming: 5 bases; junction bases outside the gene matches: 16. The CDR3 runs 17 residues. The CDR3 here is CASSTSIRGGLIETQYF. The CDR3 DNA reads TGTGCCAGCAGTACTTCCATCCGGGGGGGCCTGATTGAGACCCAGTACTTC.

Only a few counts were recorded for this clonotype. The rearrangement links TRBV7-2 to TRBJ1-5, with 7 bases fitting TRBD1. CDR1 SGHTA and CDR2 FQGNSA come from the germline V gene. Losses at the gene ends were 5 bases for V and 2 bases for J; bases not matched to a gene: 6. This CDR3 is built from 15 residues. CDR3 region: CASSQRQGGNQPQHF. DNA for the CDR3: TGTGCCAGCAGCCAAAGACAGGGTGGCAATCAGCCCCAGCATTTT.

This chain connects TRBV11-3 to TRBJ2-5; D not certain. The CDR3 extends over 13 amino acids. Germline CDR1 is SGHNT and CDR2 is YENEEA. Trimming stripped 5 bases from V and 4 bases from J, with 11 bases between. For the CDR3, the DNA is TGTGCCAGCAGCCCCGGGTCATTAGAGACCCAGTACTTC. This encodes CASSPGSLETQYF. Together with reference TRBV11-3 and TRBJ2-5, the CDR3 gives the full variable domain: EAGVVQSPRYKIIEKKQPVAFWCNPISGHNTLYWYLQNLGQGPELLIRYENEEAVDDSQLPKDRFSAERLKGVDSTLKIQPAELGDSAVYLCASSPGSLETQYFGPGTRLLVL.

The V and J genes are TRBV20-1 and TRBJ2-1; 11 bases are a match to TRBD2. The V segment lost 1 base and the J segment 0 bases; nucleotides outside the gene matches: 5. The length of the CDR3 is 17 residues. Looked up from germline, CDR1 is DFQATT and CDR2 is SNEGSKA (reference sequence). In DNA, the CDR3 is TGCAGTGCTAGAGGGACTAGCGGGCCCGCCTCCTACAATGAGCAGTTCTTC. This translates into CSARGTSGPASYNEQFF.

This clonotype came up a few times. The chain joins TRBV7-6 to TRBJ2-6; maybe TRBD1 (5 bases). CDR1 and CDR2 (germline): SGHVS, FNYEAQ. Trimming took off 4 bases at V and 0 bases at J, with 19 bases between the two ends. The CDR3 sequence is 19 residues long. The CDR3 DNA is TGTGCCAGCAGCTCGCCACGGACAACCGAACTCTCTGGGGCCAACGTCCTGACTTTC. This encodes CASSSPRTTELSGANVLTF.

The rearrangement links TRBV7-9 to TRBJ1-6; D remains unclear. Trimming shortened V by 5 bases and J by 3 bases, and 17 bases separated the two germline ends. This CDR3 comprises 17 residues. In germline, CDR1 is SEHNR, CDR2 FQNEAQ (reference sequence). The CDR3 nucleotides are TGTGCCAGCAGCGACCCCGTGGGGAACCTCTATAATTCACCCCTCCACTTT. Protein: CASSDPVGNLYNSPLHF.

The chain links TRBV11-3 to TRBJ2-1, with TRBD2 identical over 8 bases. The CDR3 totals 16 residues. J lost 7 bases, V lost 1 base, and 9 bases had no gene match. Germline values: CDR1 SGHNT, CDR2 YENEEA. CDR3 in DNA: TGTGCCAGCAGCTTAGGAAGCGGGAGAGGGAGAAATGAGCAGTTCTTC. This sequence encodes CASSLGSGRGRNEQFF. The full variable domain, with the rest looked up from reference TRBV11-3 and TRBJ2-1, is EAGVVQSPRYKIIEKKQPVAFWCNPISGHNTLYWYLQNLGQGPELLIRYENEEAVDDSQLPKDRFSAERLKGVDSTLKIQPAELGDSAVYLCASSLGSGRGRNEQFFGPGTRLTVL.

The rearrangement joins TRBV7-6 to TRBJ1-5; D unresolved. The DNA end favors TRBJ2-3, so the J call may be wrong. Germline V gene data show CDR1 as SGHVS and CDR2 as FNYEAQ. This CDR3 has 13 residues. CDR3 DNA sequence: TGTGCCAGCAGCTTAGATCTTAATCAGCCCCAGTATTTT. Translation gives CASSLDLNQPQYF.

The DNA of the CDR3 is TGTGCCAGCAGCCCATTCGGGGACAGGGCCTCCTACGAGCAGTACTTC. It translates to CASSPFGDRASYEQYF. The chain carries TRBV5-4 and TRBJ2-7; 9 nucleotides agree with TRBD1. This CDR3 comprises 16 residues. Germline trimming cut 4 bases from V and 0 bases from J; bases unmatched to any gene: 8. Germline V gene lookup returns CDR1 SGHNT and CDR2 YYREEE (reference sequence).

This clonotype was seen ten or more times. The V gene is TRBV11-2, the J gene TRBJ2-3; D is unclear. Germline V gene data show CDR1 as SGHAT and CDR2 as FQNNGV. V gave up 5 bases and J gave up 4 bases, with 13 bases separating them. The CDR3 has 14 residues. CDR3 sequence (DNA): TGTGCCAGCAGCCCGGCCCCCGGAGCAGATACGCAGTATTTT. It yields the protein CASSPAPGADTQYF.

V usage is TRBV28 and J usage is TRBJ1-1; no firm D call. Germline values: CDR1 MDHEN, CDR2 SYDVKM. Trimming pared 2 bases from V and 2 bases from J, leaving 12 bases between. The CDR3 has 15 residues. The CDR3 region has the DNA TGTGCCAGCAGTTTAGGTGGAAGGCAAAACACTGAAGCTTTCTTT. Protein product: CASSLGGRQNTEAFF.

This chain connects TRBV4-2 to TRBJ2-1, with a possible D match to TRBD2 (5 bases). V lost 3 bases and J 2 bases, leaving 23 bases between the germline ends. Germline V lookup: CDR1 LGHNA, CDR2 YNFKEQ. This CDR3 spans 19 amino acids. The CDR3, as DNA: TGTGCCAGCAGCCAGAACAGCCCGAGGGCCCTCGGCCCCTACAATGAGCAGTTCTTC. This sequence encodes CASSQNSPRALGPYNEQFF.

This chain uses TRBV12-3 or TRBV12-4 with TRBJ1-2; TRBD1 aligns across 7 bases. The CDR3 sequence is 13 residues long. The V gene end was trimmed by 10 bases and the J gene end by 3 bases; junction bases not matched to a gene: 8. CDR3 DNA sequence: TGTGCCATAAGAACAGGGGTTGACTATGGCTACACCTTC. It is translated as CAIRTGVDYGYTF.

The count of this clonotype is one. The chain joins TRBV29-1 to TRBJ2-2, with D perhaps assigned TRBD1 or TRBD2 (5 bases each). The V gene's germline CDR1 is SQVTM and CDR2 ANQGSEA. This CDR3 spans 14 amino acids. V shed 1 base and J shed 6 bases, with 12 bases lying between them. The CDR3 DNA is TGCAGCGTTGAAGGTCGCTCGGGACCCGGGGAGCTGTTTTTT. It is translated as CSVEGRSGPGELFF.

This clonotype was recorded only once. V and J are TRBV7-9 and TRBJ1-1, with D possibly TRBD1 on 6 matching bases. This CDR3 region has 17 residues. The germline gives CDR1 SEHNR, CDR2 FQNEAQ (reference sequence). Between the trimmed V and J ends, which lost 5 bases and 4 bases, there was a span of 23 bases. DNA of the CDR3: TGTGCCAGCAGCCCGGATCGATGGGGGGCGGTTGCCACTGAAGCTTTCTTT. It yields the protein CASSPDRWGAVATEAFF.

The rearrangement links TRBV28 to TRBJ2-3, with 11 bases aligning to TRBD2. V was clipped by 5 bases and J by 6 bases; unmatched bases: 1. CDR1 is MDHEN and CDR2 is SYDVKM in the germline V gene. The CDR3 has 13 amino acids. The CDR3 DNA is TGTGCCAGCAGTCCTAGCGGGAGGGATACGCAGTATTTT. Translating gives CASSPSGRDTQYF.

To note about this clonotype: Compared with germline, one end of the junction differs, possibly owing to a read error. This sequence joins TRBV19 and TRBJ1-1; no reliable D call. This CDR3 is 12 amino acids long. The germline V gene encodes CDR1 LNHDA and CDR2 SQIVND (reference sequence). CDR3 residues: CASRPGSTESFF. Written as DNA, the CDR3 is TGTGCCAGTAGACCGGGGTCTACTGAATCTTTCTTT. Drawing the rest from reference TRBV19 and TRBJ1-1, the complete variable domain is DGGITQSPKYLFRKEGQNVTLSCEQNLNHDAMYWYRQDPGQGLRLIYYSQIVNDFQKGDIAEGYSVSREKKESFPLTVTSAQKNPTAFYLCASRPGSTESFFGQGTRLTVV.

This clonotype was observed many times. The chain joins TRBV7-2 to TRBJ1-2; 7 bases fit TRBD1. Germline CDR1 SGHTA, CDR2 FQGNSA. V shed 5 bases, J shed 2 bases, and the junction held 11 bases outside the gene matches. The CDR3 loop spans 16 amino acids. CDR3 in DNA: TGTGCCAGCAGCCCACTCAAGGGACAGATAAACTATGGCTACACCTTC. It codes for CASSPLKGQINYGYTF.